The rows below give T cell receptor beta chains drawn from one sample of a study of blood T cell repertoires in COVID-19. Some clones are missing from TCRdb's copy, which holds only in-frame ones; the method was immunoSEQ multiplex PCR. The sample includes 250,000 to 350,000 clones, around 89% of them seen just once. The sequenced sample was peripheral blood. These receptors all stem from a man younger than 35 who had recovered from COVID-19. Each CDR3 is given with its conserved first and last residue. Fields, in order: J gene, D gene, V gene, CDR3 protein. D genes are given only for firm matches.

TRBJ2-1,.,TRBV19,CASSFGRRSSYNEQFF
TRBJ2-7,.,TRBV7-3,CASSLTRDSYEQYF
TRBJ2-5,.,TRBV11-2,CASSLDWRGPGETQYF
TRBJ1-5,TRBD1,TRBV12-3/TRBV12-4,CASSMTGNQPQHF
TRBJ1-1,TRBD1,TRBV5-1,CASSLETGGWNTEAFF
TRBJ1-1,.,TRBV27,CASSLAGTENTEAFF
TRBJ1-6,.,TRBV6-5,CASRTENNSPLHF
TRBJ2-1,TRBD2,TRBV7-2,CASSAQRGTTYNEQFF
TRBJ2-5,TRBD2,TRBV30,CAWSVVWTSGSSGETQYF
TRBJ1-1,TRBD1,TRBV28,CASSSPGQGNTEAFF
TRBJ1-1,.,TRBV6-6,CASSYNGARREAFF
TRBJ1-3,TRBD1,TRBV12-3/TRBV12-4,CASSRTGGNTIYF
TRBJ2-7,TRBD1,TRBV11-3,CASSLTGGEQYF
TRBJ1-2,TRBD1,TRBV29-1,CSVEERGPNYGYTF
TRBJ2-3,.,TRBV19,CASSIDSPDTQYF
TRBJ1-2,.,TRBV2,CATKGGEIDYGYTF
TRBJ2-3,TRBD2,TRBV29-1,CSATGLAGISDTQYF
TRBJ2-7,.,TRBV6-6,CASSFDSYEQYF
TRBJ2-2,.,TRBV5-1,CASSLAIAITGELFF